This T cell receptor (beta chain) derives from a study of cytomegalovirus exposure and HLA in healthy donors. This clone was seen ten or more times. The PCR ran on 60 Vbeta and 13 Jbeta primers. Only in-frame clones appear in the TCRdb table, and some are missing; sequencing was by immunoSEQ multiplex PCR. This sample carries around 130,000 clones, about 80% of them seen once, and the ten largest clones take more than 0.95%. The sequencing sample was made of PBMCs. The sequence derives from a middle-aged man in good health and CMV-seronegative.

This chain's CDR3 is CASSDEAPIGAQYF. DNA of the CDR3: TGTGCCAGCAGTGACGAGGCTCCCATTGGGGCGCAGTACTTC. The chain has TRBV2 and TRBJ2-7; maybe TRBD1 (5 bases). In germline, CDR1 is SNHLY, CDR2 FYNNEI. This CDR3 spans 14 amino acids. Trimming removed 3 bases from V and 9 bases from J, with 18 bases in between.